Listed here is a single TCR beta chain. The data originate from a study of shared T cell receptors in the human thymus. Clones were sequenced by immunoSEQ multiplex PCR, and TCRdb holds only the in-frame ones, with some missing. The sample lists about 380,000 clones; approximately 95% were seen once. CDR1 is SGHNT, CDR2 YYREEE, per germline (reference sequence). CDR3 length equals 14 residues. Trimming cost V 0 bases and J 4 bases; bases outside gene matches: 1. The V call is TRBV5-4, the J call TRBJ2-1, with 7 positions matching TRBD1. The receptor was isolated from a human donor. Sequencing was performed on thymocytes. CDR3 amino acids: CASSLGDSYNEQFF. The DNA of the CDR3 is TGTGCCAGCAGCTTGGGGGACAGTTACAATGAGCAGTTCTTC.